The 15 T cell receptor beta chains below come from one sample, sequenced in a study of CD8 T cells in ankylosing spondylitis (dated by TCRdb to about 2017). These receptors have no identified antigens. Library construction relied on 5' RACE. For sequencing, an Illumina HiSeq 2500 was employed. TCRdb trimmed the raw reads at Q25, called clones with MiXCR and kept productive beta chains. Identical CDR3 proteins give one entry, which carries the most common genes and DNA. The sample yields under 950,000 distinct CDR3 sequences; around 20% were counted once. Of the sample, about 19% is held by the ten largest clones. The research as a whole found: A TCR beta motif made up of under ten highly homologous amino acid variants appeared to be characteristic of blood from ankylosing spondylitis patients.

The sequencing sample was made of blood, either unsorted or a sorted T cell fraction (not recorded which). Source of these receptors: a male donor with ankylosing spondylitis.

In its sample, this clonotype was seen many times. The J gene is TRBJ2-4, the V gene TRBV24-1; perhaps TRBD2 as D (6 bases). V was trimmed by 4 bases and J by 1 base, leaving 10 bases between them. CDR1 is KGHDR and CDR2 is SFDVKD in the germline V gene. The CDR3 sequence is 15 residues long. CDR3 region: CATSDGGLAKNIQYF. CDR3 bases: TGTGCCACCAGTGACGGGGGTTTGGCCAAAAACATTCAGTACTTC.

The chain combines TRBV6-1 with TRBJ2-7; 9 bases are shared with TRBD2. This CDR3 is 16 amino acids long. Germline loops: CDR1 MNHNS, CDR2 SASEGT. Germline trimming cut 8 bases from V and 3 bases from J; bases unmatched to any gene: 14. The CDR3 region has the DNA TGTGCCAGCGCCCCGGGAGCGGGAGGTTCGTTCTACGAGCAGTACTTC. Protein sequence: CASAPGAGGSFYEQYF.

This clonotype was counted ten times or more. CDR3 nucleotide sequence: TGTGCCAGCAGTCCCCGTTGGGGGAACAATCAGCCCCAGCATTTT. Protein sequence: CASSPRWGNNQPQHF. J is TRBJ1-5 and V is TRBV27; TRBD1 might be the D (5 bases). V was trimmed by 5 bases and J by 3 bases, leaving 14 bases between them. The CDR3 extends over 15 amino acids. The germline V gene encodes CDR1 MNHEY and CDR2 SMNVEV (reference sequence).

This clonotype has a handful of counts. The chain recombines TRBV12-3 or TRBV12-4 with TRBJ1-2; D is unclear. This CDR3 region has 13 residues. The V end lost 3 bases, the J end lost 4 bases, and 9 bases lay between the germline ends. The CDR3 region is CASSFNNPYGYTF. In nucleotides, the CDR3 is TGTGCCAGCAGTTTCAATAACCCCTATGGCTACACCTTC.

There are a few counts of this clonotype. The V call is TRBV9, the J call TRBJ1-2; D not certain. Per germline, CDR1 SGDLS and CDR2 YYNGEE. CDR3 length: 15 residues. The V end was cut by 1 base, the J end by 4 bases, with 14 bases between. The CDR3 reads CASSVSPRITYGYTF. CDR3 DNA: TGTGCCAGCAGCGTATCCCCTCGGATCACCTATGGCTACACCTTC.

The chain is built from TRBV29-1 and TRBJ2-6, with D possibly matching TRBD2 (6 bases). In germline, CDR1 is SQVTM, CDR2 ANQGSEA. V was cut by 4 bases and J by 0 bases, with 7 bases left in between. The CDR3 runs 14 residues. The CDR3 here is CSVASASGANVLTF. CDR3 bases: TGCAGCGTTGCTAGCGCCTCTGGGGCCAACGTCCTGACTTTC.

Written as DNA, the CDR3 is TGCAGTGCTGAGGGACTAGCGGGGCCCTACAATGAGCAGTTCTTC. Amino acid sequence: CSAEGLAGPYNEQFF. The chain uses TRBV20-1 and TRBJ2-1; 13 nucleotides align to TRBD2. CDR3 length: 15 residues. After removal of 5 bases from V and 2 bases from J, the junction contained 3 bases not matched to a gene. Germline V CDR1 and CDR2: DFQATT, SNEGSKA (reference sequence).

The chain joins TRBV11-2 to TRBJ2-1; D unclear. The length of the CDR3 is 13 residues. Trimming pared 5 bases from V and 6 bases from J, leaving 11 bases between. Germline V gene lookup returns CDR1 SGHAT and CDR2 FQNNGV. The CDR3, as DNA: TGTGCCAGCAGCCCCAGTTGGGGCAATGAGCAGTTCTTC. This translates into CASSPSWGNEQFF.

The chain links TRBV10-3 to TRBJ2-3; TRBD2 is a possible D gene (5 bases). Germline V gene lookup returns CDR1 ENHRY and CDR2 SYGVKD. Trimming stripped 2 bases from V and 1 base from J, with 7 bases between. This CDR3 is 14 amino acids long. CDR3: CAISELAGTDTQYF. CDR3 DNA: TGTGCCATCAGTGAGCTAGCCGGCACAGATACGCAGTATTTT.

This clonotype showed up just a few times. This chain joins TRBV5-4 and TRBJ2-2; a possible D gene is TRBD2 (5 bases). The CDR3 covers 16 residues. V shed 0 bases and J shed 0 bases, with 9 bases lying between them. Looked up from germline, CDR1 is SGHNT and CDR2 is YYREEE (reference sequence). In nucleotides, the CDR3 is TGTGCCAGCAGCTTGGACTGGAGGACGAACACCGGGGAGCTGTTTTTT. Amino acid sequence: CASSLDWRTNTGELFF.

The chain couples TRBV29-1 to TRBJ1-2; no definite D call. V was shortened by 7 bases and J by 4 bases, with 19 bases between the two germline ends. CDR1 is SQVTM, CDR2 ANQGSEA, per germline. The CDR3 is 14 amino acids. The CDR3 DNA is TGCAGCGCAGCGTGGGCAGAGGGCGTCTATGGCTACACCTTC. This translates into CSAAWAEGVYGYTF. The complete variable domain, with remaining parts taken from reference TRBV29-1 and TRBJ1-2, reads SAVISQKPSRDICQRGTSLTIQCQVDSQVTMMFWYRQQPGQSLTLIATANQGSEATYESGFVIDKFPISRPNLTFSTLTVSNMSPEDSSIYLCSAAWAEGVYGYTFGSGTRLTVV.

J is TRBJ2-1 and V is TRBV20-1, with 8 bases fitting TRBD2. The CDR3 is made up of 15 amino acids. Trimming cost V 0 bases and J 9 bases; bases outside gene matches: 10. Germline V CDR1 and CDR2: DFQATT, SNEGSKA (reference sequence). As DNA, the CDR3 is TGCAGTGCTAGAGATGTCCGGGGGGGCCGCGGTGAGCAGTTCTTC. This translates into CSARDVRGGRGEQFF.

The sample holds many counts of this clonotype. V gene TRBV7-8 combines with J gene TRBJ1-5, with D unclear. The CDR3 is made up of 14 amino acids. Germline V gene lookup returns CDR1 SGHVS and CDR2 FQNEAQ. The germline V and J ends were trimmed by 4 bases and 5 bases, with 12 bases remaining between them. DNA of the CDR3: TGTGCCAGCAGCTCCTCCCCTGGGGATCAGCCCCAGCATTTT. Translating gives CASSSSPGDQPQHF.

This clonotype was found many times. CDR3 loop: CSAGPGGANYGYTF. CDR3 bases: TGCAGTGCTGGACCCGGTGGAGCTAACTATGGCTACACCTTC. The genes are TRBV20-1 and TRBJ1-2; D gene uncertain. CDR3 length equals 14 residues. V shed 5 bases and J shed 0 bases, with 13 bases lying between them. Germline V gene lookup returns CDR1 DFQATT and CDR2 SNEGSKA (reference sequence).

This clonotype was seen more than once but under ten times. The chain recombines TRBV3-1 with TRBJ2-5; the D gene is possibly TRBD1 (5 bases). V shed 3 bases and J shed 5 bases, with 10 bases lying between them. The length of the CDR3 is 13 residues. Germline V gives CDR1 LGHDT, CDR2 YNNKEL (reference sequence). CDR3 in DNA: TGTGCCAGCAGCCACAGGGCGCGGGAGACCCAGTACTTC. Amino acid sequence: CASSHRARETQYF.